This TCR beta chain was sequenced during a study of stem cell transplantation in POMP-related autoinflammatory disease. Profiled with immunoSEQ multiplex PCR; TCRdb holds only in-frame clones, not every one. The profile shows around 32,000 clones, 85% to 90% of them singletons. The CDR3 has 15 amino acids. Germline CDR1 LGHNA, CDR2 YNFKEQ. Trimming removed 2 bases from V and 3 bases from J; junction bases left unmatched: 6. This chain connects TRBV4-2 to TRBJ1-1; 7 bases match TRBD1. The receptor was derived from a human donor with POMP-related autoinflammation and immune dysregulation (PRAID). The sequenced sample was CD4+ T cells from PBMCs, obtained before stem cell transplantation. In DNA form, the CDR3 reads TGTGCCAGCAGCCAAAATTTTCAGGGGGACACTGAAGCTTTCTTT. Translating it yields CASSQNFQGDTEAFF.